This is a list of T cell receptor beta chains from one sample in a study of OX40 agonist ivuxolimab in advanced cancers. The protocol was immunoSEQ multiplex PCR, while the TCRdb copy is restricted to in-frame clones and leaves out a portion. The sample has some 70,000 clones, more than 80% seen once. The specimen comprised CD4+ or CD8+ T cells sorted from blood, sampled in a trial of the OX40 agonist ivuxolimab. Receptor source: an adult with an advanced solid tumor such as melanoma, head and neck, liver or kidney cancer. Both conserved end residues are part of each CDR3. The order of the fields is V gene, clone size, D gene, J gene, CDR3 length, CDR3 protein, CDR3 DNA. The D gene is left open where the match is weak. Part of the rows lack a size; the others show once, few, many or a class for expanded clones.

TRBV11-2	.	.	TRBJ2-5	14	CASSQRTVQETQYF	TGTGCCAGCAGCCAGAGGACAGTCCAAGAGACCCAGTACTTC
TRBV7-2	.	TRBD2	TRBJ2-7	16	CASSPDFSGGVSGQYF	TGTGCCAGCAGCCCGGATTTTAGCGGGGGTGTTAGCGGGCAGTACTTC
TRBV2	.	.	TRBJ2-2	15	CASSEGSLNTGELFF	TGTGCCAGCAGTGAAGGCTCCCTGAACACCGGGGAGCTGTTTTTT
TRBV30	.	TRBD1	TRBJ1-5	12	CAWAQGEQPQHF	TGTGCCTGGGCCCAGGGGGAACAGCCCCAGCATTTT
TRBV28	.	TRBD2	TRBJ2-7	15	CASSPRTSGVDEQYF	TGTGCCAGCAGCCCCCGGACTAGCGGGGTGGACGAGCAGTACTTC
TRBV28	.	.	TRBJ2-7	14	CASSLAGTSYEQYF	TGTGCCAGCAGTTTGGCAGGGACGTCCTACGAGCAGTACTTC
TRBV7-3	.	.	TRBJ1-1	13	CASSLERNTEAFF	TGTGCCAGCAGCTTAGAACGGAACACTGAAGCTTTCTTT
TRBV4-2	.	.	TRBJ1-6	14	CASSQERGSSPLHF	TGTGCCAGCAGCCAAGAACGCGGCAGTTCACCCCTCCACTTT
TRBV5-1	.	.	TRBJ1-2	14	CASRMSQGGYGYTF	TGCGCCAGCAGGATGTCGCAGGGTGGCTATGGCTACACCTTC
TRBV2	.	.	TRBJ1-1	12	CASRHMNTEAFF	TGTGCCAGCAGACATATGAACACTGAAGCTTTCTTT
TRBV18	once	.	TRBJ2-1	14	CASSETGTYNEQFF	TGTGCCAGCTCCGAGACAGGAACTTACAATGAGCAGTTCTTC